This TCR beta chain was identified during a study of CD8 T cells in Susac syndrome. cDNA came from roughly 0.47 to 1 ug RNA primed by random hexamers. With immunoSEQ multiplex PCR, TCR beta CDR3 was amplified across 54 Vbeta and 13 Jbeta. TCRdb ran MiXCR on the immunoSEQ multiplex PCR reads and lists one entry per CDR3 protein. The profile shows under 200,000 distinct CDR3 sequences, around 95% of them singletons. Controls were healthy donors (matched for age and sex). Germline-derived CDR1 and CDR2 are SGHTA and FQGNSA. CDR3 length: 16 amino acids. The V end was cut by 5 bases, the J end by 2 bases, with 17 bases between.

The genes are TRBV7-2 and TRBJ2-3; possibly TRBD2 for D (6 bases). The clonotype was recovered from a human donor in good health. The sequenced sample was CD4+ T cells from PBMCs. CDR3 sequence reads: CASSQRLDPSTDTQYF. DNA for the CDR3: TGTGCCAGCAGCCAAAGACTAGATCCCTCCACAGATACGCAGTATTTT. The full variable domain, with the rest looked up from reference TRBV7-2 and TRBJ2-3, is GAGVSQSPSNKVTEKGKDVELRCDPISGHTALYWYRQSLGQGLEFLIYFQGNSAPDKSGLPSDRFSAERTGGSVSTLTIQRTQQEDSAVYLCASSQRLDPSTDTQYFGPGTRLTVL.